The 2 T cell receptor beta chains below come from one sample, sequenced in a study of blood T cell repertoires in COVID-19. Assay: immunoSEQ multiplex PCR; the TCRdb copy retains only in-frame clones and omits some. The repertoire has over 250,000 clones, about 80% of them found once; the top ten carry over 3%. The sample comprised peripheral blood. Receptors originate from a woman of 80 years or more with acute or convalescent COVID-19.

Remarks on this clone: In the same sample, other DNA sequences code for this CDR3. The chain employs TRBV29-1 and TRBJ1-1, with a weak D call TRBD1 (6 bases). V lost 2 bases to trimming and J lost 4 bases, with 8 bases between them. The CDR3 spans 12 residues. Germline values: CDR1 SQVTM, CDR2 ANQGSEA. CDR3 in DNA: TGCAGCGTTGAATTAGGGGGCACTGAAGCTTTCTTT. Its protein product is CSVELGGTEAFF.

The V call is TRBV6-5, the J call TRBJ1-2, with 7 bases that match TRBD1. V lost 6 bases and J lost 0; bases outside the gene matches: 7. The CDR3 has 15 residues. Germline values: CDR1 MNHEY, CDR2 SVGAGI. CDR3 DNA sequence: TGTGCCAGCAGACTTCAGGGGGGTACTAACTATGGCTACACCTTC. Encoded protein: CASRLQGGTNYGYTF.